This entry describes one TCR beta chain. CDR1 is SGHRS and CDR2 is YFSETQ in the germline V gene. The V and J ends lost 0 bases and 2 bases, in that order; junction bases with no gene match: 2. This CDR3 has 16 amino acids. In the original workflow: Reference gene primer amplification gave estimated nucleated cell counts. The assay was immunoSEQ multiplex PCR, and TCRdb's table has in-frame clones only and misses some. That table supplies the V and J calls and clone size; D and trimming were determined from the DNA. The repertoire holds 200,000 to 250,000 clones, with about 87% as singletons. The data derive from a study of blood T cell repertoires in COVID-19. Overall study context: The United States, Italy and Spain provided the acute and convalescent COVID-19 samples.

The specimen sequenced was PBMCs or T cells enriched from blood (not recorded which). The TCR originated in a woman aged 30 to 39 who had recovered from COVID-19. This rearrangement joins TRBV5-1 to TRBJ1-4; 9 nucleotides line up with TRBD1. This chain's CDR3 is CASSLDRGRTNEKLFF. The CDR3 DNA follows: TGCGCCAGCAGCTTGGACAGGGGGCGGACTAATGAAAAACTGTTTTTT.